The entry that follows covers one T cell receptor (beta chain) sequence. Its antigen is unknown. This CDR3 contains 14 residues. Germline V gene sequence: CDR1 MNHNS, CDR2 SASEGT. After removal of 7 bases from V and 9 bases from J, the junction contained 9 bases not matched to a gene. The data are from a study of cytomegalovirus exposure and HLA in healthy donors. Study details: Among the roughly 370 genotyped donors, about 81% were placed in the Caucasian-associated ancestry cluster. Points from the study as a whole: Accurate predictions that matched the HLA-A and HLA-B alleles of most subjects were reportedly made from TCR beta sequences. In an earlier analysis, most TCR beta V segments were productive about 87% or about 30% of the time.

60 Vbeta and 13 Jbeta primers were used in PCR. Libraries were prepared by immunoSEQ multiplex PCR; TCRdb keeps only in-frame clonotypes and omits some of them. The sample lists nearly 100,000 clones; roughly 10% were seen once. The genes are TRBV6-1 and TRBJ2-1; 10 bases fit TRBD2. This receptor was taken from a man aged 50 to 59 in good health and CMV-seropositive. Input material: PBMCs. The CDR3 sequence is CASKESGREGEQFF. The CDR3 bases are TGTGCCAGCAAGGAGAGCGGGAGGGAGGGTGAGCAGTTCTTC.